The sequence of this TCR beta chain was determined in a study of Graves' ophthalmopathy and Graves' hyperthyroidism. Overall study results and limits: Most thyroid-expanded clonotypes exceeding 0.001 frequency were also found in blood.

Notes on this clonotype: Antigen unknown.

Ages of hyperthyroidism patients ran from 18 to 65, and their diagnoses were new, under 2 months' duration. Exclusion applied to patients with other autoimmune diseases, uncontrolled infections, pregnancy or lactation. Patients were diagnosed from clinical symptoms, serum thyroxine, TRAb, thyroid ultrasound and orbital computed tomography. Germline CDR1 is SQVTM and CDR2 is ANQGSEA. V was trimmed by 3 bases and J by 1 base, leaving 12 bases between them. The CDR3 runs 14 residues. Amplification of the TCR beta CDR3 regions used RNA transcripts (as template). HTBI-primed first-round RT-PCR preceded second-round multiplex PCR. TCRdb fed the multiplex PCR reads into MiXCR, producing one record per CDR3 protein. The sample shows a few hundred thousand distinct CDR3 sequences, 39% of them seen only once.

The sequencing input was peripheral blood or thyroid tissue (not recorded which). The chain combines TRBV29-1 with TRBJ1-1; D may be TRBD1 (5 bases). The receptor was isolated from an adult man with Graves' hyperthyroidism. The CDR3 DNA reads TGCAGCGTTGAGGGTTCGAGGGGGAACACTGAAGCTTTCTTT. Its protein is CSVEGSRGNTEAFF.